This T cell receptor (beta chain) was recovered during a study of blood T cell repertoires in COVID-19. Study-level information: The United States, Italy and Spain provided the acute and convalescent COVID-19 samples. Sources were T cells, B-cell-depleted T cells, or PBMCs; the material itself was cDNA or gDNA.

Per the original methods: Amplified reference gene primers provided the basis for estimating nucleated cell counts. Clones were sequenced by immunoSEQ multiplex PCR, and TCRdb holds only the in-frame ones, with some missing. V and J calls and clone size are copied from that table; D and trimming were computed from the DNA. Here the sample spans about 160,000 clones, 89% being singletons. V gave up 7 bases and J gave up 6 bases, with 9 bases separating them. The CDR3 consists of 11 residues. CDR1 and CDR2 (germline): LNHDA, SQIVND (reference sequence). The rearrangement joins TRBV19 to TRBJ2-5; a weak D match, TRBD1 (5 bases). Sequences were obtained from peripheral blood. This receptor was identified in a man aged 55 to 70 with acute or convalescent COVID-19. The CDR3: CASMTAQTQYF. The CDR3 nucleotides read TGTGCCAGTATGACAGCTCAGACCCAGTACTTC. Together with reference TRBV19 and TRBJ2-5, the CDR3 gives the full variable domain: DGGITQSPKYLFRKEGQNVTLSCEQNLNHDAMYWYRQDPGQGLRLIYYSQIVNDFQKGDIAEGYSVSREKKESFPLTVTSAQKNPTAFYLCASMTAQTQYFGPGTRLLVL.